This T cell receptor (beta chain) was observed in a study of OX40 agonist ivuxolimab in advanced cancers. As for the study in general: Checkpoint inhibitors had been given previously to 40% of patients. Study-wide points: Near-lowest levels of clonal expansion characterized partial responders at 0.1-3.0 mg/kg. In CD8+ T cells, expanded clones were on average more numerous than in CD4+.

This CDR3 spans 14 amino acids. Trimming took 5 bases from V and 9 from J, leaving 17 bases between them. CDR1 and CDR2 (germline): SGHTA, FQGNSA. TCRdb's copy holds only in-frame clones and misses some; the assay was immunoSEQ multiplex PCR. The repertoire holds about 64,000 clones, with approximately 88% as singletons. Concerning this clone itself: Its antigen is as yet unknown.

The clonotype originates from an adult with an advanced solid tumor such as melanoma, head and neck, liver or kidney cancer. Sequencing was performed on CD4+ or CD8+ T cells sorted from blood, taken in a trial of the OX40 agonist ivuxolimab. The rearrangement uses TRBV7-2 and TRBJ2-1, with D possibly TRBD2 on 5 matching bases. DNA for the CDR3: TGTGCCAGCAGCCCTACTAGTTCCTACGGTGAGCAGTTCTTC. Translation gives CASSPTSSYGEQFF.